One sample yielded the 24 T cell receptor beta chains listed below, sequenced in a study of OX40 agonist ivuxolimab in advanced cancers. Method: immunoSEQ multiplex PCR; TCRdb's copy keeps in-frame clones and lacks some. The data contain 65,000 to 95,000 clones, roughly 86% of them singletons. This specimen was CD4+ or CD8+ T cells sorted from blood, taken in a trial of the OX40 agonist ivuxolimab. The receptor set was obtained from an adult with an advanced solid tumor such as melanoma, head and neck, liver or kidney cancer.

The chain employs TRBV4-2 and TRBJ1-2; D gene unclear. The V gene's germline CDR1 is LGHNA and CDR2 YNFKEQ. CDR3 length equals 14 residues. The ends were cut back, 0 bases at V and 8 bases at J, with 13 bases in the middle. This CDR3 is CASSQDLLAHGYTF. For the CDR3, the DNA is TGTGCCAGCAGCCAAGATCTTTTAGCCCACGGCTACACCTTC.

V and J are TRBV6-5 and TRBJ1-1, with 8 bases fitting TRBD1. Germline V gives CDR1 MNHEY, CDR2 SVGAGI. V was clipped by 6 bases and J by 0 bases; unmatched bases: 3. The CDR3 is 14 amino acids. The CDR3 DNA reads TGTGCCAGCAGGACAGGGGTAATGAACACTGAAGCTTTCTTT. Translated: CASRTGVMNTEAFF.

This chain joins TRBV10-3 and TRBJ1-5; D gene unclear. V shed 4 bases and J shed 0 bases, with 7 bases lying between them. The CDR3 extends over 14 amino acids. Germline-derived CDR1 and CDR2 are ENHRY and SYGVKD. DNA of the CDR3: TGTGCCATCAGTGCGGCCGATAGCAATCAGCCCCAGCATTTT. This encodes CAISAADSNQPQHF.

The chain uses TRBV5-5 and TRBJ1-2, with D possibly TRBD1 on 6 matching bases. The CDR3 spans 16 residues. Germline CDR1 is SGHKS and CDR2 is YYEKEE (reference sequence). V lost 4 bases to trimming and J lost 3 bases, with 19 bases between them. DNA of the CDR3: TGTGCCAGCAGCCCAACCCGAGGGGGTCAAGACTATGGCTACACCTTC. Protein product: CASSPTRGGQDYGYTF.

The rearrangement joins TRBV7-2 to TRBJ2-1; TRBD1 matches at 8 bases. With 6 bases clipped from V and 0 bases from J, the junction kept 4 bases outside the gene matches. The CDR3 is 15 amino acids. CDR1 is SGHTA and CDR2 is FQGNSA in the germline V gene. CDR3 sequence reads: CASSRQGISYNEQFF. In DNA, the CDR3 is TGTGCCAGCAGTCGACAGGGGATCTCCTACAATGAGCAGTTCTTC.

V and J are TRBV18 and TRBJ1-3; a weak D match, TRBD1 (6 bases). Germline CDR1 and CDR2: KGHSH and LQKENI. The CDR3 has 14 amino acids. V was trimmed by 6 bases and J by 0 bases, leaving 9 bases between them. The CDR3 nucleotides are TGTGCCAGCTCGGCGGGGGCCTCTGGAAACACCATATATTTT. This codes for CASSAGASGNTIYF.

This clone was found once. This sequence joins TRBV5-4 and TRBJ2-1; a weak D match, TRBD2 (6 bases). Trimming removed 4 bases at V and 4 bases at J, with 12 bases between. This CDR3 has 14 amino acids. Looked up from germline, CDR1 is SGHNT and CDR2 is YYREEE (reference sequence). The CDR3 region has the DNA TGTGCCAGCAGCCCGGCCGGGAGATACAATGAGCAGTTCTTC. Amino acids: CASSPAGRYNEQFF. Filled out from reference TRBV5-4 and TRBJ2-1, the complete variable domain reads ETGVTQSPTHLIKTRGQQVTLRCSSQSGHNTVSWYQQALGQGPQFIFQYYREEENGRGNFPPRFSGLQFPNYSSELNVNALELDDSALYLCASSPAGRYNEQFFGPGTRLTVL.

The rearrangement joins TRBV6-5 to TRBJ2-7; TRBD1 aligns across 11 bases. V dropped 6 bases and J dropped 3; count of bases not matched to a gene: 7. In germline, CDR1 is MNHEY, CDR2 SVGAGI. The CDR3 covers 15 residues. Written as DNA, the CDR3 is TGTGCCAGCAGACTCCGGGGGACAGGGGGCTACGAGCAGTACTTC. It codes for CASRLRGTGGYEQYF.

The V and J genes are TRBV6-5 and TRBJ1-1, with no clear D. CDR1 and CDR2 (germline): MNHEY, SVGAGI. The CDR3 covers 14 residues. Trimming cost V 2 bases and J 4 bases, with 11 bases left between them. In DNA, the CDR3 is TGTGCCAGCAGTTACGGGGTCCTTGGCACTGAAGCTTTCTTT. This translates into CASSYGVLGTEAFF.

The chain has TRBV5-1 and TRBJ2-7; a possible D gene is TRBD2 (5 bases). Germline V lookup: CDR1 SGHRS, CDR2 YFSETQ. The CDR3 runs 15 residues. Between the trimmed V and J ends, which lost 0 bases and 0 bases, there was a span of 10 bases. The CDR3 nucleotides are TGCGCCAGCAGCTTGGAACCGGGAAGCTCCTACGAGCAGTACTTC. It specifies CASSLEPGSSYEQYF.

The chain uses TRBV6-5 and TRBJ2-1, with 10 positions matching TRBD2. Germline-derived CDR1 and CDR2 are MNHEY and SVGAGI. V lost 4 bases to trimming and J lost 3 bases; unmatched junction nucleotides: 6. The CDR3 length is 16 residues. CDR3 region: CASSFIAGGHYNEQFF. In DNA form, the CDR3 reads TGTGCCAGCAGTTTTATAGCGGGGGGACACTACAATGAGCAGTTCTTC.

CDR3 DNA sequence: TGTGCCAGCAGCTTAGAGGGCTCTTTGGGTCAGCCCCAGCATTTT. Its protein product is CASSLEGSLGQPQHF. The chain employs TRBV7-2 and TRBJ1-5; D not certain. V was shortened by 1 base and J by 6 bases, with 13 bases between the two germline ends. The CDR3 totals 15 residues. The germline CDR1 and CDR2 sequences are SGHTA and FQGNSA.

The chain combines TRBV7-8 with TRBJ1-3, with a possible D match to TRBD1 (5 bases). The CDR3 loop spans 17 amino acids. Per germline, CDR1 SGHVS and CDR2 FQNEAQ. Trimming removed 4 bases at V and 4 bases at J, with 20 bases between. This chain's CDR3 is CASSSSTVSRVGNTIYF. CDR3 in DNA: TGTGCCAGCAGCTCTTCGACAGTTTCAAGAGTCGGAAACACCATATATTTT.

This clone was counted only a few times. Additional DNA sequences in this sample encode the identical CDR3. Here the CDR3 DNA reads TGTGCCTGGAGTGTACGCGGGAGGGTCGACAATGAGCAGTTCTTC. Protein product: CAWSVRGRVDNEQFF. J is TRBJ2-1 and V is TRBV30; 9 positions agree with TRBD2. The CDR3 length is 15 residues. From germline, CDR1 is GTSNPN and CDR2 SVGIG (reference sequence). The V and J ends lost 0 bases and 5 bases, in that order; junction bases with no gene match: 5.

This clone was detected a few times. The rearrangement links TRBV21-1 to TRBJ1-1. TRBV21-1 is flagged as a pseudogene. The CDR3 contains 17 residues. CDR3 nucleotide sequence: TGTGCCAGCAGCACTTCTCCCGGGGGGGGCTTGAACACTGAAGCTTTCTTT. It encodes CASSTSPGGGLNTEAFF.

The table lists this clone with a count of one. The V call is TRBV6-6, the J call TRBJ2-7; 10 nucleotides line up with TRBD2. This CDR3 has 14 residues. The V and J ends lost 9 bases and 4 bases, in that order; junction bases with no gene match: 9. Germline CDR1 and CDR2: MNHNY and SVGAGI (reference sequence). The CDR3 loop reads CASSWTSGRYEQYF. The CDR3 nucleotides read TGTGCCAGTTCCTGGACTAGCGGACGGTACGAGCAGTACTTC.

This chain links TRBV30 with TRBJ1-5; unclear D gene. The CDR3 contains 14 residues. Looked up from germline, CDR1 is GTSNPN and CDR2 is SVGIG (reference sequence). The ends were cut back, 1 base at V and 0 bases at J, with 7 bases in the middle. CDR3 sequence reads: CAWSALFSNQPQHF. The CDR3 DNA sequence: TGTGCCTGGAGTGCCCTCTTTAGCAATCAGCCCCAGCATTTT.

The genes are TRBV5-6 and TRBJ2-5; 7 bases are shared with TRBD2. The germline CDR1 and CDR2 sequences are SGHDT and YYEEEE. This CDR3 region has 16 residues. V dropped 0 bases and J dropped 7; count of bases not matched to a gene: 12. In nucleotides, the CDR3 is TGTGCCAGCAGCTTGGTCTCGGCCAAATGGGGGGGGACCCAGTACTTC. It translates to CASSLVSAKWGGTQYF.

This clone was counted only a few times. The chain employs TRBV6-6 and TRBJ2-1; 8 bases align to TRBD1. V shed 2 bases and J 5 bases; nucleotides not matched to a gene: 5. CDR3 size: 15 residues. CDR1 MNHNY and CDR2 SVGAGI come from the germline V gene (reference sequence). CDR3 amino acids: CASSYTGQGNNEQFF. The CDR3, as DNA: TGTGCCAGCAGTTACACCGGACAGGGTAACAATGAGCAGTTCTTC.

Turning to this clone: This specimen includes other DNA sequences encoding the same CDR3. This chain connects TRBV19 to TRBJ1-3; possible D gene TRBD1, 6 bases. Per germline, CDR1 LNHDA and CDR2 SQIVND (reference sequence). The CDR3 length is 14 residues. The ends were cut back, 1 base at V and 4 bases at J, with 8 bases in the middle. The CDR3 DNA reads as TGTGCCAGTAGTATAGGGGGGGCAGGAAACACCATATATTTT. Translation gives CASSIGGAGNTIYF.

A few counts support this clone. The chain carries TRBV6-5 and TRBJ1-2; the D is unclear. CDR3 length equals 12 residues. Germline lookup yields CDR1 MNHEY and CDR2 SVGAGI. V was pared by 2 bases and J by 9 bases, with 10 bases between. CDR3 in amino acids: CASSYAGGSYTF. The DNA of the CDR3 is TGTGCCAGCAGTTACGCAGGAGGGAGCTACACCTTC.

V gene TRBV5-1 combines with J gene TRBJ1-1; D uncertain. This CDR3 is built from 13 residues. Germline V gene sequence: CDR1 SGHRS, CDR2 YFSETQ. The V end lost 1 base, the J end lost 1 base, and 5 bases lay between the germline ends. The DNA of the CDR3 is TGCGCCAGCAGCTTGATGGGGAACACTGAAGCTTTCTTT. Translation gives CASSLMGNTEAFF.

The chain links TRBV4-1 to TRBJ2-7; 8 bases match TRBD1. The CDR3 has 15 amino acids. Germline CDR1 and CDR2: MGHRA and YSYEKL. The junction had 4 bases not matched to a gene; V was cut back by 1 base and J by 2 bases. The CDR3 spells CASSQVRQGTYEQYF. The CDR3 DNA reads TGCGCCAGCAGCCAAGTTCGACAGGGGACCTACGAGCAGTACTTC.

J is TRBJ1-2 and V is TRBV29-1, with D hard to call. This CDR3 is 10 amino acids long. From germline, CDR1 is SQVTM and CDR2 ANQGSEA. V was trimmed by 2 bases and J by 4 bases, leaving 2 bases between them. The CDR3 sequence: CSVESYGYTF. The CDR3 DNA follows: TGCAGCGTTGAATCCTATGGCTACACCTTC.